Below are 26 T cell receptor beta chains sequenced from a single sample in a study of shared clonotypes between healthy human individuals. The table came from immunoSEQ multiplex PCR; TCRdb's copy has only in-frame clones and leaves some out. The table has around 1.4 million clones, 97% to 99% seen once. The sequencing input was naive CD4+ T cells sorted from blood. The sample's subset: CD45RA+ positively selected. These receptor sequences come from a man between 25 and 39 years old in good health.

The chain links TRBV7-6 to TRBJ2-7; the D gene is possibly TRBD2 (5 bases). The CDR3 runs 16 residues. V was clipped by 4 bases and J by 2 bases, with 18 bases between them. CDR1 is SGHVS, CDR2 FNYEAQ, per germline. CDR3 sequence (DNA): TGTGCCAGCAGCTCGGTCGTTGGAGCGGCCGCCTACGAGCAGTACTTC. Protein product: CASSSVVGAAAYEQYF.

V usage is TRBV18 and J usage is TRBJ1-4; possible D gene TRBD1, 6 bases. Germline values: CDR1 KGHSH, CDR2 LQKENI. The CDR3 is made up of 15 amino acids. Deletions cut 3 bases from V and 3 bases from J, with 11 bases between. This chain's CDR3 is CASSPTGTANEKLFF. The CDR3 DNA reads as TGTGCCAGCTCACCCACAGGGACTGCTAATGAAAAACTGTTTTTT.

The chain is built from TRBV28 and TRBJ2-7; TRBD2 might be the D (5 bases). The CDR3 is made up of 13 amino acids. Germline V gene data show CDR1 as MDHEN and CDR2 as SYDVKM. Trimming stripped 6 bases from V and 6 bases from J, with 15 bases between. In nucleotides, the CDR3 is TGTGCCAGCAGATCCGGGAAGTCAGCCGAGCAGTACTTC. Protein sequence: CASRSGKSAEQYF.

The rearrangement links TRBV2 to TRBJ1-1; D uncertain. V lost 6 bases and J lost 1, with 9 bases in between. Germline V lookup: CDR1 SNHLY, CDR2 FYNNEI. This CDR3 spans 13 amino acids. The CDR3 nucleotides are TGTGCCAGCAGGGAAAGGACGAACACTGAAGCTTTCTTT. As protein: CASRERTNTEAFF.

The gene calls are TRBV30 and TRBJ2-3; D possibly corresponds to TRBD2 (6 bases). The CDR3 extends over 14 amino acids. Germline V CDR1 and CDR2: GTSNPN, SVGIG (reference sequence). The V and J ends lost 0 bases and 3 bases respectively, with 10 bases between them. The CDR3 loop reads CAWSVVLATDTQYF. Here the CDR3 DNA reads TGTGCCTGGAGTGTGGTCCTAGCGACAGATACGCAGTATTTT.

The V and J genes are TRBV6-8 and TRBJ2-7; no clear D gene. V lost 8 bases to trimming and J lost 0 bases, with 17 bases between them. The CDR3 runs 15 residues. CDR1 and CDR2 (germline): MNHGY, SAAAGT. The CDR3 bases are TGTGCCAGCCCGGCGCGCGACCATAACTCCTACGAGCAGTACTTC. Amino acids: CASPARDHNSYEQYF.

The CDR3, as DNA: TGTGCCAGCAGCGTAGTTTGGGACAGACAGGCGGCTTTCTTT. This codes for CASSVVWDRQAAFF. The chain couples TRBV9 to TRBJ1-1, with 7 bases fitting TRBD1. This CDR3 has 14 residues. Germline CDR1 SGDLS, CDR2 YYNGEE. V shed 0 bases and J 11 bases; nucleotides not matched to a gene: 10.

The CDR3 here is CASSIDGDHNQPQHF. The CDR3, as DNA: TGTGCCAGTAGTATAGACGGGGACCACAATCAGCCCCAGCATTTT. The chain recombines TRBV19 with TRBJ1-5, with D possibly being TRBD1 (5 bases). The CDR3 runs 15 residues. The V gene's germline CDR1 is LNHDA and CDR2 SQIVND (reference sequence). V was cut by 0 bases and J by 3 bases, with 9 bases left in between.

This chain uses TRBV2 with TRBJ2-1; the D is unclear. V was trimmed by 1 base and J by 10 bases, leaving 20 bases between them. The CDR3 covers 16 residues. Germline values: CDR1 SNHLY, CDR2 FYNNEI. The CDR3 DNA is TGTGCCAGCAGTGAAGTTATCCCCCCGACACTGCGAGAGCAGTTCTTC. This sequence encodes CASSEVIPPTLREQFF.

This clone was seen only once. The V gene is TRBV2, the J gene TRBJ2-7; 8 bases map to TRBD2. The germline V gene encodes CDR1 SNHLY and CDR2 FYNNEI. V gave up 0 bases and J gave up 3 bases; unmatched junction bases: 7. The CDR3 runs to 16 residues. The CDR3 spells CASSEASSGRFYEQYF. DNA of the CDR3: TGTGCCAGCAGTGAAGCTTCCAGCGGGAGATTCTACGAGCAGTACTTC.

The chain recombines TRBV19 with TRBJ2-5; D is perhaps TRBD2 (5 bases). V lost 10 bases to trimming and J lost 7 bases, with 7 bases between them. This CDR3 region has 9 residues. Germline CDR1 reads LNHDA; CDR2 reads SQIVND (reference sequence). CDR3 loop: CATAGTQYF. CDR3 coding DNA: TGTGCCACTGCGGGGACCCAGTACTTC.

This chain connects TRBV9 to TRBJ2-3; 7 nucleotides line up with TRBD2. Germline CDR1 reads SGDLS; CDR2 reads YYNGEE. The V segment lost 6 bases and the J segment 1 base; nucleotides outside the gene matches: 8. The length of the CDR3 is 15 residues. The CDR3 spells CASTLGAGGTDTQYF. CDR3 bases: TGTGCCAGCACCCTGGGCGCGGGAGGCACAGATACGCAGTATTTT. Looking up the rest from reference TRBV9 and TRBJ2-3 gives the full variable domain: DSGVTQTPKHLITATGQRVTLRCSPRSGDLSVYWYQQSLDQGLQFLIQYYNGEERAKGNILERFSAQQFPDLHSELNLSSLELGDSALYFCASTLGAGGTDTQYFGPGTRLTVL.

The CDR3 protein is CASSLTGGSGNTIYF. The CDR3 DNA follows: TGCGCCAGCAGCCTGACAGGGGGCTCTGGAAACACCATATATTTT. The chain employs TRBV4-3 and TRBJ1-3, with 9 bases aligning to TRBD1. From germline, CDR1 is LGHNA and CDR2 YSLEER. Trimming at V came to 4 bases and at J to 0 bases, leaving 1 base not matched to a gene. The CDR3 consists of 15 residues.

This clone was seen once. The chain recombines TRBV10-3 with TRBJ1-1, with D tentatively TRBD1 (5 bases). This CDR3 spans 14 amino acids. Germline lookup yields CDR1 ENHRY and CDR2 SYGVKD. V dropped 7 bases and J dropped 1 base, with 13 bases sitting between them. The CDR3, as DNA: TGTGCCATCACGGTTGGGGCTTCGAACACTGAAGCTTTCTTT. As protein: CAITVGASNTEAFF.

The chain uses TRBV7-8 and TRBJ1-3; 7 bases map to TRBD1. CDR3 length equals 16 residues. V was pared by 5 bases and J by 2 bases, with 9 bases of the junction left unmatched. Germline V CDR1 and CDR2: SGHVS, FQNEAQ. CDR3 nucleotide sequence: TGTGCCAGCAGCCCCCAGGGGGGATGGACTGGAAACACCATATATTTT. Translating gives CASSPQGGWTGNTIYF.

The rearrangement joins TRBV6-5 to TRBJ1-4; 8 bases match TRBD1. The V and J ends lost 5 bases and 6 bases, in that order; junction bases with no gene match: 5. CDR1 is MNHEY, CDR2 SVGAGI, per germline. The CDR3 consists of 14 residues. This CDR3 reads CASSTGQVDEKLFF. CDR3 coding DNA: TGTGCCAGCAGTACGGGACAGGTGGATGAAAAACTGTTTTTT.

This clone was recorded only once. Here the CDR3 reads CASSLRRDRGNYGYTF. In nucleotides, the CDR3 is TGTGCCAGCAGTTTACGAAGGGACAGGGGGAACTATGGCTACACCTTC. The chain employs TRBV28 and TRBJ1-2; 11 bases map to TRBD1. Germline V lookup: CDR1 MDHEN, CDR2 SYDVKM. The CDR3 consists of 16 residues. V lost 2 bases, J lost 2 bases, and 4 bases stayed unmatched.

Details on this clone: The germline gene is not matched at one end of the junction; a read error may be the cause. The chain has TRBV7-7 and TRBJ2-2; D call uncertain. This CDR3 spans 12 amino acids. The germline V gene encodes CDR1 SSHAT and CDR2 FNYEAQ (reference sequence). CDR3 sequence reads: CASSVVGGELFF. The CDR3 DNA follows: TGTGCTAGCAGCGTGGTGGGCGGGGAGCTGTTTTTT.

A remark on this clone: A read error may produce the germline difference seen at one junction end. V is TRBV7-6 and J is TRBJ2-1, with TRBD2 matching 10 bases. Germline values: CDR1 SGHVS, CDR2 FNYEAQ. The CDR3 runs to 16 residues. The CDR3 DNA is TGTGCCAGCAGTTTAGCGGGAGGCCCGCCAGGCAATGAGCAGTTCTTC. Translated, it gives CASSLAGGPPGNEQFF.

The chain combines TRBV18 with TRBJ2-2; no clear D gene. V was clipped by 1 base and J by 1 base, with 16 bases between them. Germline V gene lookup returns CDR1 KGHSH and CDR2 LQKENI. This CDR3 comprises 18 residues. CDR3 bases: TGTGCCAGCTCACCACGCCCCTCACTGGCACTGAACACCGGGGAGCTGTTTTTT. It codes for CASSPRPSLALNTGELFF.

V is TRBV18 and J is TRBJ2-1; no clear D gene. The V gene lost 5 bases and the J gene lost 9 bases, with 11 bases spanning the gap. Germline loops: CDR1 KGHSH, CDR2 LQKENI. This CDR3 comprises 12 residues. CDR3 DNA sequence: TGTGCCAGCTCATCGATTAGCCTTGAGCAGTTCTTC. Its protein is CASSSISLEQFF. Together with reference TRBV18 and TRBJ2-1, the CDR3 gives the full variable domain: NAGVMQNPRHLVRRRGQEARLRCSPMKGHSHVYWYRQLPEEGLKFMVYLQKENIIDESGMPKERFSAEFPKEGPSILRIQQVVRGDSAAYFCASSSISLEQFFGPGTRLTVL.

Notes on this clone: Other DNA sequences of this sample code for an identical CDR3. The gene calls are TRBV27 and TRBJ2-7; D is possibly TRBD1 (6 bases). This CDR3 contains 13 residues. V lost 5 bases and J 2 bases, leaving 10 bases between the germline ends. The V gene's germline CDR1 is MNHEY and CDR2 SMNVEV (reference sequence). The CDR3 coding sequence is TGTGCCAGCAGTAGGACAGTACCCTACGAGCAGTACTTC. It translates to CASSRTVPYEQYF.

CDR3 in DNA: TGTGCCAGCAGCGTGAGACAGGGAATATCTCTCAATGAGCAGTTCTTC. Translating it yields CASSVRQGISLNEQFF. The chain has TRBV9 and TRBJ2-1; 7 positions match TRBD1. In germline, CDR1 is SGDLS, CDR2 YYNGEE. The CDR3 is 16 amino acids. With V trimmed by 2 bases and J by 6 bases, 11 bases remained unmatched.

The chain is built from TRBV5-1 and TRBJ2-5; D uncertain. The CDR3 sequence is 14 residues long. The V end was cut by 0 bases, the J end by 5 bases, with 11 bases between. Germline values: CDR1 SGHRS, CDR2 YFSETQ. CDR3 bases: TGCGCCAGCAGCTTGGGCCAAGCGATTGAGACCCAGTACTTC. It is translated as CASSLGQAIETQYF.

Of note for this clone: Germline is not matched at one junction end, which may reflect a read error. The gene calls are TRBV7-7 and TRBJ2-5; 10 bases are a match to TRBD1. Germline V gene data show CDR1 as SSHAT and CDR2 as FNYEAQ (reference sequence). The CDR3 consists of 15 residues. The CDR3 DNA reads TGTGCTAGCAGCTTCGACAGGGGGCGCGGAGAGACCCAGTACTTC. The encoded protein is CASSFDRGRGETQYF. The entire variable domain, with the rest obtained from reference TRBV7-7 and TRBJ2-5, is as follows: GAGVSQSPRYKVTKRGQDVTLRCDPISSHATLYWYQQALGQGPEFLTYFNYEAQPDKSGLPSDRFSAERPEGSISTLTIQRTEQRDSAMYRCASSFDRGRGETQYFGPGTRLLVL.

The chain carries TRBV30 and TRBJ2-3; TRBD2 aligns across 12 bases. The germline gives CDR1 GTSNPN, CDR2 SVGIG (reference sequence). CDR3 length: 16 residues. Unmatched junction bases numbered 6, after V lost 0 bases and J lost 5 bases. In DNA form, the CDR3 reads TGTGCCTGGAGTGTGCGACTAGCGGGAGTCGGAGATACGCAGTATTTT. It is translated as CAWSVRLAGVGDTQYF.